The clone carrying this T cell receptor beta chain was detected a few times. Its matching antigen is unknown. The sample is drawn from a study of CD8 T cells in ankylosing spondylitis. Overall study results and limits: Disease-linked clones had a CD8+ phenotype and relatively low frequency in peripheral blood. Disease-associated clones were reportedly significantly overrepresented in matched ankylosing spondylitis synovial fluid.

TCR beta libraries were made by quantitative 5'-RACE with molecular barcodes. TCRdb reprocessed the 5' RACE reads via MiXCR and lists one record per CDR3 protein. The sample holds 190,000 or so distinct CDR3 sequences, about 13% seen once. The CDR3 is made up of 14 amino acids. Germline CDR1 is MGHDK and CDR2 is SYGVNS. V was trimmed by 6 bases and J by 6 bases, leaving 17 bases between them. Sequencing input: blood, either unsorted or a sorted T cell fraction (not recorded which). The sequence derives from a male donor with ankylosing spondylitis or in good health (not recorded which). This chain connects TRBV25-1 to TRBJ1-1; D is ambiguous. CDR3 region: CASRREFPFPEAFF. The CDR3 DNA reads as TGTGCCAGCAGAAGGGAATTCCCCTTTCCTGAAGCTTTCTTT.